One TCR beta chain is described in this entry. Its matching antigen is unknown. Other nucleotide sequences from this sample produce the same CDR3. The sample originates from a study of shared clonotypes between healthy human individuals. Findings of the study overall: For sorted subsets, rarefaction showed incomplete sequencing despite large depth. Among donors, clonotype sharing was expected to be affected by sequencing depth. For naive CD4 cells, roughly 4.6% of clonotypes were shared across a few donors.

Splitting of CD4+ cells produced CD45RA+ naive and CD45RA-negative memory subsets. Data came from immunoSEQ multiplex PCR; TCRdb stores just in-frame clones and leaves some out. The sample consists of about 600,000 clones, around 97% of them appearing once. Germline values: CDR1 SEHNR, CDR2 FQNEAQ (reference sequence). The J segment lost 7 bases and the V segment lost 5 bases, leaving 5 bases of the junction unmatched. The CDR3 length is 13 residues. The source of this sequence is a woman in her 30s in good health. The chain recombines TRBV7-9 with TRBJ1-5, with 7 bases lining up with TRBD1. Sequencing was done on a sample of naive CD4+ T cells sorted from blood. Noted subset: CD45RA+ positively selected. The CDR3 here is CASSPTGDQPQHF. DNA for the CDR3: TGTGCCAGCAGCCCAACAGGGGACCAGCCCCAGCATTTT.